The rows below give T cell receptor beta chains drawn from one sample of a study of T cells after yellow fever vaccination. In TCRdb, the 5' RACE reads were re-called with MiXCR into one record per CDR3 protein. Of 250,000 to 400,000 distinct CDR3 sequences listed, about 4% are singletons. The starting material was PBMCs, obtained 5 days after the yellow fever booster vaccination. The receptors come from a man between 18 and 35 years old who received the YFV17D yellow fever vaccine. Both conserved end residues are part of each CDR3. The D gene is left open where the match is weak. Clone size is shown for a subset of rows, as once, few, many or a class of expanded clone.

TRBD2,TRBJ2-7,few,TRBV27,TGTGCCAGCAGTTTTCTTGGGGCCGGGGGGGCAAGGGAGCAGTACTTC,CASSFLGAGGAREQYF
.,TRBJ1-3,few,TRBV27,TGTGCCAGCAGTTCGCTGAGCTCTGGAAACACCATATATTTT,CASSSLSSGNTIYF
.,TRBJ2-3,few,TRBV7-2,TGTGCCAGCAGCCCCGGGGACCGGCCAGATACGCAGTATTTT,CASSPGDRPDTQYF
.,TRBJ2-2,.,TRBV15,TGTGCCACCAGCAGAGAACGTACAGGGACAAACACCGGGGAGCTGTTTTTT,CATSRERTGTNTGELFF
.,TRBJ2-5,few,TRBV5-4,TGTGCCAGCAGCTTGTTAGAAGGGGAGACCCAGTACTTC,CASSLLEGETQYF
.,TRBJ2-5,many,TRBV5-1,TGCGCCAGCAGCTTGGAAGGGGTAGGGCCCCAGTACTTC,CASSLEGVGPQYF
TRBD2,TRBJ2-3,many,TRBV5-1,TGCGCCAGCAGATCAGGTCTAGCGGGGGACGTAGATACGCAGTATTTT,CASRSGLAGDVDTQYF
.,TRBJ2-3,many,TRBV7-7,TGTGCTAGCAGCCTAGGTACAGGGCTTGATACGCAGTATTTT,CASSLGTGLDTQYF
.,TRBJ2-5,few,TRBV19,TGTGCCAGTAGTATGTGGGCGGGGCAAGAGACCCAGTACTTC,CASSMWAGQETQYF
.,TRBJ1-1,.,TRBV19,TGTGCCAGTACCCTGCCGAATGAAGCTTTCTTT,CASTLPNEAFF
.,TRBJ1-4,.,TRBV5-1,TGCGCCAGCAGCTTCGACAGCCCTGAAAAACTGTTTTTT,CASSFDSPEKLFF
.,TRBJ2-4,few,TRBV4-1,TGCGCCAGCAGCCGTCAGGGCATTCAGTACTTC,CASSRQGIQYF
TRBD1,TRBJ2-1,many,TRBV5-1,TGCGCCAGCAGCCGGGGACAGGACAATGAGCAGTTCTTC,CASSRGQDNEQFF
TRBD2,TRBJ2-1,many,TRBV28,TGTGCCAGCAGTGCTAGCGGGGGGGCCGTTCAGGCCCACAATGAGCAGTTCTTC,CASSASGGAVQAHNEQFF
TRBD2,TRBJ2-5,few,TRBV6-5,TGTGCCAGCAGTTATTCCGACGCGGGGGGCGGGGAGACCCAGTACTTC,CASSYSDAGGGETQYF
.,TRBJ1-2,.,TRBV9,TGTGCCAGCAGCGTAGTGTTAGGCAGACCAGAGGGCTACACCTTC,CASSVVLGRPEGYTF
TRBD1,TRBJ1-5,once,TRBV6-2/TRBV6-3,TGTGCCAGCAGTTACAGGGGGCTGCCCCAGCATTTT,CASSYRGLPQHF
.,TRBJ1-5,many,TRBV5-1,TGCGCCAGCAGCCCAGACGAATACAATCAGCCCCAGCATTTT,CASSPDEYNQPQHF
.,TRBJ1-2,few,TRBV24-1,TGTGCCACCAGTGACCCAGCCCTGATGGACTACACCTTC,CATSDPALMDYTF
TRBD1,TRBJ2-3,few,TRBV11-3,TGTGCCAGCAGACAGGGGGCGGGGGCAGATACGCAGTATTTT,CASRQGAGADTQYF
TRBD1,TRBJ1-1,.,TRBV7-9,TGTGCCAGCAGCTTACCCCGACAGGGGGCAAGGGGCACTGAAGCTTTCTTT,CASSLPRQGARGTEAFF
.,TRBJ2-4,.,TRBV19,TGTGCCAGTATGGTCAGGGTCGGCCAAAACATTCAGTACTTC,CASMVRVGQNIQYF
.,TRBJ2-5,.,TRBV7-9,TGTGCCAGCAGCTTATTAGTACAGACCGAGGAGACCCAGTACTTC,CASSLLVQTEETQYF
TRBD1,TRBJ2-3,.,TRBV5-8,TGTGCCAGCAGCCCGGGACAGGGGTATTCAGATACGCAGTATTTT,CASSPGQGYSDTQYF
.,TRBJ2-5,few,TRBV4-1,TGCGCCAGCAGCCCTGCCGGGGGGCCCGGTCAAGAGACCCAGTACTTC,CASSPAGGPGQETQYF
.,TRBJ2-2,.,TRBV4-3,TGCGCCAGCAGCCGATGGCAGGGAAACACCGGGGAGCTGTTTTTT,CASSRWQGNTGELFF
.,TRBJ1-6,few,TRBV6-6,TGTGCCAGCTGTAACCCGTATAATTCACCCCTCCACTTT,CASCNPYNSPLHF